At least ten counts were recorded for the clone carrying this T cell receptor (beta chain). Its antigen remains unknown. The record originates from a study of T-cell reconstitution after alpha-beta-depleted transplantation in children. Unique molecular identifiers were incorporated into the prepared TCRbeta library. TCRdb re-analysed the PCR reads in MiXCR, keeping a single row per CDR3 protein. The sample has 200,000 to 250,000 distinct CDR3 sequences, 6.6% seen once. Points from the study as a whole: About two months after transplant, alpha-beta T cells reportedly came from several hundred expanded graft clones.

Looked up from germline, CDR1 is MDHEN and CDR2 is SYDVKM. The trim removed 6 bases at V and 2 bases at J, leaving 0 bases unmatched. CDR3 length: 12 residues. The chain has TRBV28 and TRBJ2-5; 7 positions agree with TRBD2. The receptor was derived from a boy younger than 10 with acute lymphoblastic leukemia, due to receive a stem cell transplant. Sequenced material: PBMCs, taken before TCRalphabeta/CD19-depleted stem cell transplant. CDR3 residues: CASSGGQETQYF. The CDR3 nucleotides read TGTGCCAGCAGCGGGGGGCAAGAGACCCAGTACTTC.